The clone carrying this T cell receptor beta chain was counted between two and nine times. Its antigen remains unknown. The data were obtained in a study of T cell repertoires in cytomegalovirus infection. As for the study in general: Based on public TCR beta signatures, there were indications of CMV infection and of a matching HLA type. Study-wide results and limits: HLA-C-restricted CMV clonotypes gave the most frequent clonotype in two of eight donors. The cumulative frequency of public TCR beta families distinguished individuals who carried CMV together with the relevant HLA.

CDR1 is SGHVS, CDR2 FQNEAQ, per germline. The V end lost 6 bases, the J end lost 1 base, and 16 bases lay between the germline ends. The CDR3 totals 15 residues. TCRdb processed the reads anew with MiXCR; each CDR3 protein has one entry. This sample has some 160,000 distinct CDR3 sequences; 17% occur once, and the top ten carry around a sixth. The genes are TRBV7-8 and TRBJ2-7, with D perhaps matching TRBD1 or TRBD2 (5 bases each). The receptor was derived from a human donor in good health (CMV status not recorded). Some clones in this sample may be carry-over from other donors' samples. Material: CD8+ T cells from PBMCs. The CDR3, as DNA: TGTGCCAGCAGAGATGGGACGCATAGTTCCTACGAGCAGTACTTC. Translating gives CASRDGTHSSYEQYF. The full variable domain, rest sourced from reference TRBV7-8 and TRBJ2-7, is GAGVSQSPRYKVAKRGQDVALRCDPISGHVSLFWYQQALGQGPEFLTYFQNEAQLDKSGLPSDRFFAERPEGSVSTLKIQRTQQEDSAVYLCASRDGTHSSYEQYFGPGTRLTVT.